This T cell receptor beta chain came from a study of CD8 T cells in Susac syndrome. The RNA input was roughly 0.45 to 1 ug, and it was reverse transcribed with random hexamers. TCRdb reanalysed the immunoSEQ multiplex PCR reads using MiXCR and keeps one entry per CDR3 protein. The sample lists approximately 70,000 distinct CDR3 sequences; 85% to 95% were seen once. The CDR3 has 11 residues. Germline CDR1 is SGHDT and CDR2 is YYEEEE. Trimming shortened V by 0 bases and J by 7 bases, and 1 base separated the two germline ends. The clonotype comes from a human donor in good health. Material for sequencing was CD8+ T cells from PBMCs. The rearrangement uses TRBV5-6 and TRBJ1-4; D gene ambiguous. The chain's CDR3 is CASSLGEKLFF. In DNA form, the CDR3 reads TGTGCCAGCAGCTTGGGTGAAAAACTGTTTTTT.